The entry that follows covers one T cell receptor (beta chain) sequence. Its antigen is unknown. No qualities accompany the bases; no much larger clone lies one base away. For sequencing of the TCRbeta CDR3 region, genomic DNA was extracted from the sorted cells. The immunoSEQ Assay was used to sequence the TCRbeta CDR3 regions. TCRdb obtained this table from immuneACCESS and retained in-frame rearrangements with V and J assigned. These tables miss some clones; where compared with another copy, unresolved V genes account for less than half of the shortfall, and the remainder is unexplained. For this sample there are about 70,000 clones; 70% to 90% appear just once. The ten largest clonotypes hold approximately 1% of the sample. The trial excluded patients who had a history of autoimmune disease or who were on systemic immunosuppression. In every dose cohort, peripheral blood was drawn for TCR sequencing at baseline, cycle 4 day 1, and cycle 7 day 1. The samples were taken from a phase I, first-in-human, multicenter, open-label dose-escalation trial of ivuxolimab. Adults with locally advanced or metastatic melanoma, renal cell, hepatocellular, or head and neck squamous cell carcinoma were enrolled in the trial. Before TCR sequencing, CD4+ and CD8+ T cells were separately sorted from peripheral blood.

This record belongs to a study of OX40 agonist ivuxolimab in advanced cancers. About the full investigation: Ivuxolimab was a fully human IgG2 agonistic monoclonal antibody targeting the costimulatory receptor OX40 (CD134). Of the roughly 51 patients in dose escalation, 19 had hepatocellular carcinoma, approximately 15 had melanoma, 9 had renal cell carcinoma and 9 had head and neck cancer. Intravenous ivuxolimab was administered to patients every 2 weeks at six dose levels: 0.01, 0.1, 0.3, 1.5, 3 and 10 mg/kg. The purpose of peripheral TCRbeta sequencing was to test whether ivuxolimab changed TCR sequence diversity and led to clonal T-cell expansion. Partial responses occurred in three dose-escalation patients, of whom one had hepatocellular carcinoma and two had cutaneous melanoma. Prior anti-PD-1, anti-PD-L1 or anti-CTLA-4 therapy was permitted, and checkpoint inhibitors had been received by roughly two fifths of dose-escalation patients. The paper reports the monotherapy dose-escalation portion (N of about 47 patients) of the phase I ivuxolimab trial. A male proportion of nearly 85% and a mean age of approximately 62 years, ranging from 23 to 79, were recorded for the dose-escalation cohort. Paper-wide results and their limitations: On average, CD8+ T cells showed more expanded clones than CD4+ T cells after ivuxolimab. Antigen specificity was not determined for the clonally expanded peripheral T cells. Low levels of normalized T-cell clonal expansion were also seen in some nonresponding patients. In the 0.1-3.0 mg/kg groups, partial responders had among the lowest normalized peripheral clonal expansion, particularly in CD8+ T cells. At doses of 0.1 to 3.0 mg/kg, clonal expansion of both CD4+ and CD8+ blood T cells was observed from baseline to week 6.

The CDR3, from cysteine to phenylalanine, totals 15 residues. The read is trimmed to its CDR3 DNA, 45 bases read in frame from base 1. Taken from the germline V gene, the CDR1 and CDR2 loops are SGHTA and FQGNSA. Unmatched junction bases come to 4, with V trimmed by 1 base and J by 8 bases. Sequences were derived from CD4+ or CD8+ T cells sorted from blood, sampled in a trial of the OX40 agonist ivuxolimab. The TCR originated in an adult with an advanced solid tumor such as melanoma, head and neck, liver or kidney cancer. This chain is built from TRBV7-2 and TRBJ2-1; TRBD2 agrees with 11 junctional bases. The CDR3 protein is CASSLGGTSGDEQFF. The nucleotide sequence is TGTGCCAGCAGCTTAGGTGGGACTAGCGGTGATGAGCAGTTCTTC.